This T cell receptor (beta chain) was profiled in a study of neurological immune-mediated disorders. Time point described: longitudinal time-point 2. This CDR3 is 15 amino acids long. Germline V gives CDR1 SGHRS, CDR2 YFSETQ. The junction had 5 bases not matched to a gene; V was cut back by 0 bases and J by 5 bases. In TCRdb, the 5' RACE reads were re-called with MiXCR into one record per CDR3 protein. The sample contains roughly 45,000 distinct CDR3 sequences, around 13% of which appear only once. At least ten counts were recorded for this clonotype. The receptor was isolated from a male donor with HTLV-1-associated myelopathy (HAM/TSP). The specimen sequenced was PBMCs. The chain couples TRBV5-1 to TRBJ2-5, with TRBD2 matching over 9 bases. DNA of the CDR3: TGCGCCAGCAGCTTGGACGCGGGGGGGCGTGAGACCCAGTACTTC. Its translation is CASSLDAGGRETQYF.